This record looks at one T cell receptor (beta chain) sequence and its context. The CDR3 has 16 residues. Trimming cost V 2 bases and J 2 bases, with 15 bases left between them. Per the germline V gene, CDR1 is MNHEY and CDR2 is SVGAGI. This sample is drawn from a study of cytomegalovirus exposure and HLA in healthy donors. Study-wide background: As an earlier analysis found, around 190 million T cells yielded 95 million to 130 million unique TCR beta sequences. The early release's HLA-typed donors yielded roughly 85 million unique TCRs.

Both 60 Vbeta primers and 13 Jbeta primers went into the PCR. Clones were read by immunoSEQ multiplex PCR, and TCRdb kept only the in-frame ones, dropping some. Here the sample spans 150,000 to 200,000 clones, more than 65% being singletons. The source material was PBMCs. The rearrangement joins TRBV6-5 to TRBJ1-1; tentatively, D is TRBD1 (5 bases). This TCR was sampled from a woman aged 35 to 49 in good health and CMV-seropositive. CDR3 amino acids: CASSYGATLLNTEAFF. CDR3 coding DNA: TGTGCCAGCAGTTACGGGGCCACACTGTTAAACACTGAAGCTTTCTTT.